This T cell receptor beta chain is from a study of T cell responses to AZD1222 COVID-19 vaccine. Study observations and caveats: Clonal diversity may have been underestimated, and the donors were mostly white British, with more females than males. Repertoire sampling happened only post peak T cell response. Baseline testing showed seropositivity in only 6 or 7 AZD1222 recipients.

About this clone: Its target is unknown.

The method was immunoSEQ multiplex PCR; TCRdb's version includes in-frame clones alone and lacks a portion of them. This sample carries some 150,000 clones, roughly 89% of them seen once, and the ten largest clones take under 2%. The CDR3 covers 15 residues. The chain employs TRBV21-1 and TRBJ1-1; TRBD1, the table's D call, lacks a check against the DNA. TRBV21-1 is a documented pseudogene. Sequencing was performed on peripheral blood, taken 28 days after the second AZD1222 dose. This receptor was taken from an adult who received the AZD1222 COVID-19 vaccine. The CDR3, as DNA: TGTGCCAGCAGCGCCCACAGGGGACTGAACACTGAAGCTTTCTTT. Protein product: CASSAHRGLNTEAFF.